Listed below are T cell receptor beta chains from one sample, sequenced in a study of T cells in Graves' hyperthyroidism and ophthalmopathy. TCRdb passed the multiplex PCR reads through MiXCR, listing each CDR3 protein once. Among around 420,000 distinct CDR3 sequences listed, roughly an eighth were seen once. The specimen sequenced was blood. These receptor sequences come from a woman between 18 and 29 years old with Graves' hyperthyroidism. Each CDR3 is given with its conserved first and last residue. Fields, in order: clone size, V gene, D gene, J gene, CDR3 DNA, CDR3 protein. D genes are given only for firm matches. Clone size is stated in some rows and not others, as once, few, many or a class when expanded.

size: few; V: TRBV5-1; D: TRBD1; J: TRBJ2-1; DNA: TGCGCCAGCAGCTTGCGACAGGGGCCCTACAATGAGCAGTTCTTC; CDR3: CASSLRQGPYNEQFF
size: once; V: TRBV4-3; D: NA; J: TRBJ2-1; DNA: TGCGCCAGCAGCCAAGAGTCAGTGACTTTCTCCTACAATGAGCAGTTCTTC; CDR3: CASSQESVTFSYNEQFF
size: many; V: TRBV28; D: NA; J: TRBJ1-1; DNA: TGTGCCAGCAGTTTTGGTCCCCGGACAGCCCCTGAAGCTTTCTTT; CDR3: CASSFGPRTAPEAFF
size: NA; V: TRBV20-1; D: NA; J: TRBJ2-7; DNA: TGCAGTGCTAGGCCCCTAGCGTCGGACGGGGGCCACGAGCAGTACTTC; CDR3: CSARPLASDGGHEQYF
size: few; V: TRBV30; D: TRBD1; J: TRBJ1-5; DNA: TGTGCCTGGACCCCGGGACAGGGCAATCAGCCCCAGCATTTT; CDR3: CAWTPGQGNQPQHF
size: many; V: TRBV5-1; D: TRBD2; J: TRBJ2-7; DNA: TGCGCCAGCAGCCCCACCTCAGCGGGGGTAATCTACGAGCAGTACTTC; CDR3: CASSPTSAGVIYEQYF
size: NA; V: TRBV27; D: NA; J: TRBJ2-2; DNA: TGTGCCAGCAGTAGTGTGACCCCAAACACCGGGGAGCTGTTTTTT; CDR3: CASSSVTPNTGELFF
size: NA; V: TRBV27; D: NA; J: TRBJ1-1; DNA: TGTGCCAGCAGTTGGGGGGGTGGGGGGATGAACACTGAAGCTTTCTTT; CDR3: CASSWGGGGMNTEAFF
size: few; V: TRBV9; D: TRBD2; J: TRBJ2-2; DNA: TGTGCCAGCAGCGCCCTCAAAAGCGGGAGTACCGGGGAGCTGTTTTTT; CDR3: CASSALKSGSTGELFF
size: many; V: TRBV28; D: NA; J: TRBJ2-3; DNA: TGTGCCAGCAGTTTAATCGCGGGACTGGGGCATTTAGGTACGCAGTATTTT; CDR3: CASSLIAGLGHLGTQYF
size: few; V: TRBV9; D: TRBD1; J: TRBJ1-2; DNA: TGTGCCAGCAGCGGAACATTGACAGGGGGTTACTATGGCTACACCTTC; CDR3: CASSGTLTGGYYGYTF
size: many; V: TRBV20-1; D: TRBD2; J: TRBJ2-1; DNA: TGCAGTGCTCCTGGGACTAGCGGGAGGTTGGTGCAGTTCTTC; CDR3: CSAPGTSGRLVQFF
size: few; V: TRBV15; D: NA; J: TRBJ1-1; DNA: TGTGCCACCAGCAGAGTTAGAGGCACTGAAGCTTTCTTT; CDR3: CATSRVRGTEAFF
size: few; V: TRBV18; D: TRBD2; J: TRBJ2-1; DNA: TGTGCCAGCTCACCACCCCCCGGACTAGCGGGAGGTACCAATGAGCAGTTCTTC; CDR3: CASSPPPGLAGGTNEQFF
size: NA; V: TRBV5-1; D: NA; J: TRBJ2-3; DNA: TGCGCCAGCAGCACGGACTTACTGATCACAGATACGCAGTATTTT; CDR3: CASSTDLLITDTQYF
size: NA; V: TRBV28; D: NA; J: TRBJ1-6; DNA: TGTGCCAGCAGCAGGAGCGGGATCTCACCCCTCCACTTT; CDR3: CASSRSGISPLHF